This T cell receptor (beta chain) originates from a study of blood T cell repertoires in COVID-19. About the research overall: COVID-19 samples, acute and convalescent, were from the United States, Italy and Spain. Sources were T cells, B-cell-depleted T cells, or PBMCs; the material itself was cDNA or gDNA.

It was during active infection that Seattle patients were enrolled and then longitudinally followed. Per the study methods: For nucleated cells, counts were estimated from reference gene primer amplification. Some clones are missing from TCRdb's copy, which holds only in-frame ones; the method was immunoSEQ multiplex PCR. V, J and clone size are those of that table, while D and trimming were read from the DNA. The sample lists about 350,000 clones, approximately 90% occurring once. Looked up from germline, CDR1 is LNHDA and CDR2 is SQIVND (reference sequence). The V end lost 4 bases, the J end lost 2 bases, and 15 bases lay between the germline ends. The CDR3 loop spans 15 amino acids.

This chain links TRBV19 with TRBJ2-7; D gene uncertain. The source is a woman between 55 and 75 years old with COVID-19, enrolled during active disease. Source material: peripheral blood. The CDR3 here is CASSNNGAQPYEQYF. As DNA, the CDR3 is TGTGCCAGTAGTAATAACGGAGCCCAACCCTACGAGCAGTACTTC.